The subject of this entry is one TCR beta chain. This clone showed up just once. Its specific antigen is unknown. One base away there is no much larger clone; base qualities are not given. These data originate in a study of OX40 agonist ivuxolimab in advanced cancers. Regarding the research as a whole: Ivuxolimab was a fully human IgG2 agonistic monoclonal antibody targeting the costimulatory receptor OX40 (CD134). Intravenous ivuxolimab was administered to patients every 2 weeks at six dose levels: 0.01, 0.1, 0.3, 1.5, 3 and 10 mg/kg. Among the 52 dose-escalation patients, 19 had hepatocellular carcinoma, roughly 15 melanoma, 9 renal cell carcinoma and 9 head and neck cancer. The dose-escalation cohort was 82.7% male with a mean age of approximately 60 years, ranging from about 20 to 80. Prior anti-PD-1, anti-PD-L1 or anti-CTLA-4 therapy was permitted, and 35% to 40% of dose-escalation patients had received checkpoint inhibitors. Three dose-escalation patients achieved partial responses, one with hepatocellular carcinoma and two with cutaneous melanoma. The point of sequencing TCRbeta in the periphery was to test whether ivuxolimab changed TCR sequence diversity and drove clonal T-cell expansion. The paper reports the monotherapy dose-escalation portion (N ≈ 50 patients) of the phase I ivuxolimab trial. General study outcomes and caveats: On average, CD8+ T cells showed more expanded clones than CD4+ T cells after ivuxolimab. At doses of 0.1 to 3.0 mg/kg, clonal expansion of both CD4+ and CD8+ blood T cells was observed from baseline to week 6. In partial responders in the 0.1-3.0 mg/kg groups, normalized peripheral clonal expansion was found to be among the lowest, especially among CD8+ T cells. Low levels of normalized T-cell clonal expansion were also seen in some patients who did not respond. The antigen specificity of the clonally expanded peripheral T cells was not determined.

Via the germline V gene (reference sequence), CDR1 is GTSNPN and CDR2 SVGIG. The CDR3 numbers 13 residues from cysteine through phenylalanine. Only the CDR3 part of the read is kept: 39 bases, read in frame from the first base. Cut back by 2 bases and 0 bases, the V and J ends lie 5 bases apart. Patients with autoimmune disease history or receiving systemic immunosuppression were excluded from the trial. Peripheral blood for TCR sequencing was collected from all dose cohorts at baseline, on cycle 4 day 1, and on cycle 7 day 1. The samples were drawn from a first-in-human, open-label, multicenter phase I dose-escalation trial of ivuxolimab. Adults with locally advanced or metastatic melanoma, renal cell carcinoma, hepatocellular carcinoma or head and neck squamous cell carcinoma were enrolled in the trial. Before TCR sequencing, CD4+ and CD8+ T cells were separately sorted from peripheral blood. For sequencing of the TCRbeta CDR3 region, genomic DNA was extracted from the sorted cells. The immunoSEQ Assay was used to sequence the TCRbeta CDR3 regions. TCRdb mirrors the immuneACCESS table, restricted to in-frame sequences. Some clones are absent from its copies; in checked studies, under half trace to an unresolved V gene, and the reason for the others is unknown. Here the sample has more than 75,000 clones; roughly 85% occur a single time. The ten largest clones take up roughly 5.5% of the sample.

The sequenced sample was CD4+ or CD8+ T cells sorted from blood, obtained in a trial of the OX40 agonist ivuxolimab. The receptor's source is an adult with an advanced solid tumor such as melanoma, head and neck, liver or kidney cancer. The sequence joins TRBV30 to TRBJ1-3; too little of a D gene remains to name it. The DNA sequence is TGTGCCTGGAGTTTAGCCTCTGGAAACACCATATATTTT. It translates as CAWSLASGNTIYF.